Below, 18 T cell receptor beta chains from the same sample are listed, as sequenced in a study of blood T cell repertoires in COVID-19. TCRdb's table, derived via immunoSEQ multiplex PCR, lists solely in-frame clones and lacks some. This sample has 150,000 to 200,000 clones; 90% occur once, and the top ten carry less than 0.7%. The specimen sequenced was peripheral blood. The receptor set was obtained from a man aged 50-60 years with acute or convalescent COVID-19.

This clone has a single count. This sequence joins TRBV7-9 and TRBJ2-2; the D gene is possibly TRBD1 (8 bases). Germline CDR1 reads SEHNR; CDR2 reads FQNEAQ (reference sequence). The CDR3 contains 16 residues. Trimming stripped 6 bases from V and 6 bases from J, with 20 bases between. CDR3 DNA: TGTGCCAGCAGGACGTCACAGGGGGGGTCGTCCGGGGAGCTGTTTTTT. Translated, it gives CASRTSQGGSSGELFF.

This chain connects TRBV27 to TRBJ1-3, with D perhaps matching TRBD1 (5 bases). V dropped 6 bases and J dropped 3 bases, with 6 bases sitting between them. Per the germline V gene, CDR1 is MNHEY and CDR2 is SMNVEV (reference sequence). The CDR3 totals 12 residues. The CDR3 DNA reads as TGTGCCAGCAGAGGGGTTGGAAACACCATATATTTT. It yields the protein CASRGVGNTIYF.

The genes are TRBV5-6 and TRBJ1-4; D not resolved. The CDR3 totals 13 residues. CDR1 SGHDT and CDR2 YYEEEE come from the germline V gene. V dropped 1 base and J dropped 7 bases, with 8 bases sitting between them. The CDR3 nucleotides are TGTGCCAGCAGCTTGTTACTGAGTGAAAAACTGTTTTTT. Its translation: CASSLLLSEKLFF.

This chain connects TRBV9 to TRBJ2-1; the match to TRBD2 covers 11 bases. The CDR3 consists of 15 residues. The germline V gene has CDR1 SGDLS and CDR2 YYNGEE. The trim removed 0 bases at V and 6 bases at J, leaving 2 bases unmatched. The CDR3 reads CASSVAGTSGNEQFF. The CDR3 bases are TGTGCCAGCAGCGTAGCGGGGACTAGCGGCAATGAGCAGTTCTTC.

V usage is TRBV5-1 and J usage is TRBJ2-1; 7 bases fit TRBD2. The CDR3 runs to 20 residues. Germline assignment: CDR1 SGHRS and CDR2 YFSETQ. The ends lost 4 bases at V and 5 bases at J; junction bases unmatched: 24. CDR3 amino acids: CASSPIQALWASGGHNEQFF. DNA of the CDR3: TGCGCCAGCAGCCCCATACAGGCCCTCTGGGCTAGCGGAGGCCACAATGAGCAGTTCTTC.

A few counts support this clone. V gene TRBV6-6 combines with J gene TRBJ1-1; D is perhaps TRBD1 (5 bases). Trimming left V 6 bases short and J 0 bases short, with 8 bases between. Germline V gene data show CDR1 as MNHNY and CDR2 as SVGAGI (reference sequence). The CDR3 extends over 13 amino acids. The CDR3 loop is CASSLTVNTEAFF. The CDR3, as DNA: TGTGCCAGCAGCCTGACAGTGAACACTGAAGCTTTCTTT.

This clone has just a few counts. The chain uses TRBV19 and TRBJ1-5, with D possibly matching TRBD1 (5 bases). The germline CDR1 and CDR2 sequences are LNHDA and SQIVND (reference sequence). This CDR3 spans 14 amino acids. With 6 bases removed from V and 0 bases from J, the gap between germline ends came to 9 bases. The CDR3 nucleotides are TGTGCCAGTAGCAAGACAGATAGCAATCAGCCCCAGCATTTT. This gives the protein CASSKTDSNQPQHF.

The V and J genes are TRBV27 and TRBJ1-1; no definite D call. The germline gives CDR1 MNHEY, CDR2 SMNVEV (reference sequence). The CDR3 loop spans 14 amino acids. V gave up 8 bases and J gave up 5 bases, with 18 bases separating them. The CDR3 bases are TGTGCCAGCTCAATATCGGGGTTGCGGACTGAAGCTTTCTTT. Amino acid sequence: CASSISGLRTEAFF.

The chain recombines TRBV11-2 with TRBJ2-1; 7 bases align to TRBD2. There are 15 residues in the CDR3. Unmatched junction bases numbered 2, after V lost 0 bases and J lost 3 bases. Germline V CDR1 and CDR2: SGHAT, FQNNGV. CDR3 region: CASSLDGGNYNEQFF. CDR3 bases: TGTGCCAGCAGCTTAGACGGGGGGAACTACAATGAGCAGTTCTTC.

CDR3 sequence reads: CATSDRAEGEKLFF. The CDR3 DNA is TGTGCCACCAGTGATCGCGCGGAGGGGGAAAAACTGTTTTTT. The chain recombines TRBV24-1 with TRBJ1-4, with D possibly being TRBD1 (5 bases). CDR3 size: 14 residues. V was pared by 3 bases and J by 8 bases, with 12 bases between. In germline, CDR1 is KGHDR, CDR2 SFDVKD.

This chain connects TRBV9 to TRBJ2-7, with TRBD2 identical over 7 bases. Germline loops: CDR1 SGDLS, CDR2 YYNGEE. This CDR3 is 16 amino acids long. The V and J ends lost 0 bases and 4 bases, in that order; junction bases with no gene match: 10. The CDR3, as DNA: TGTGCCAGCAGCGTAGAAGAGGGGACCGGGAGGTACGAGCAGTACTTC. Its protein is CASSVEEGTGRYEQYF.

The genes are TRBV27 and TRBJ1-4, with D perhaps TRBD1 (5 bases). The CDR3 is 15 amino acids. V was cut by 4 bases and J by 7 bases, with 16 bases left in between. Germline V lookup: CDR1 MNHEY, CDR2 SMNVEV (reference sequence). The CDR3 spells CASSSSSSGVEKLFF. CDR3 coding DNA: TGTGCCAGCAGTTCTTCCTCTTCGGGGGTTGAAAAACTGTTTTTT.

This chain connects TRBV4-2 to TRBJ2-7; 7 bases are a match to TRBD2. V shed 1 base, J shed 5 bases, and the junction held 11 bases outside the gene matches. Looked up from germline, CDR1 is LGHNA and CDR2 is YNFKEQ. This CDR3 comprises 16 residues. For the CDR3, the DNA is TGTGCCAGCAGCCAAGCTAGGACTAGACTTTCGGACGAGCAGTACTTC. Translating gives CASSQARTRLSDEQYF.

This chain uses TRBV27 with TRBJ1-1; TRBD1 agrees at 10 bases. The CDR3 spans 15 residues. Per germline, CDR1 MNHEY and CDR2 SMNVEV (reference sequence). V lost 4 bases, J lost 2 bases, and 4 bases stayed unmatched. In nucleotides, the CDR3 is TGTGCCAGCAGTTCGACAGGGGGCTTTAACACTGAAGCTTTCTTT. Residues: CASSSTGGFNTEAFF.

The CDR3 nucleotides are TGTGCCACCAGTGACCGGAGCGGTCCCACCTACAATGAGCAGTTCTTC. It translates to CATSDRSGPTYNEQFF. The V call is TRBV24-1, the J call TRBJ2-1; a possible D gene is TRBD2 (5 bases). CDR1 is KGHDR, CDR2 SFDVKD, per germline. V dropped 4 bases and J dropped 2 bases, with 14 bases sitting between them. This CDR3 has 16 amino acids.

This clone was observed once. The chain couples TRBV15 to TRBJ2-7; TRBD2 might be the D (5 bases). Germline loops: CDR1 LNHNV, CDR2 YYDKDF (reference sequence). The CDR3 runs to 13 residues. V lost 0 bases to trimming and J lost 7 bases, with 10 bases between them. CDR3 amino acids: CATSRDQRAEQYF. CDR3 bases: TGTGCCACCAGCAGAGATCAGAGGGCGGAGCAGTACTTC.

This clone came up a few times. The V and J genes are TRBV5-1 and TRBJ1-6, with 9 bases aligning to TRBD1. The germline CDR1 and CDR2 sequences are SGHRS and YFSETQ. The ends lost 2 bases at V and 10 bases at J; junction bases unmatched: 4. This CDR3 spans 14 amino acids. The CDR3 DNA reads as TGCGCCAGCAGCTTAGGACAGGGGTGGTCACCCCTCCACTTT. The encoded protein is CASSLGQGWSPLHF.

This chain's CDR3 is CATSDSGTDQAFF. As DNA, the CDR3 is TGTGCCACCAGTGATTCGGGAACAGATCAAGCTTTCTTT. The chain joins TRBV24-1 to TRBJ1-1; D uncertain. Germline CDR1 reads KGHDR; CDR2 reads SFDVKD. V gave up 2 bases and J gave up 9 bases, with 12 bases separating them. This CDR3 contains 13 residues.